The 4 T cell receptor beta chains below all came from one sample that was sequenced in a study of T cell responses to AZD1222 COVID-19 vaccine. Clones were read by immunoSEQ multiplex PCR, and TCRdb kept only the in-frame ones, dropping some. Among about 170,000 clones listed, around 88% were seen once. The specimen comprised peripheral blood, sampled 28 days after the second AZD1222 dose. These receptors all stem from an adult who received the AZD1222 COVID-19 vaccine.

J is TRBJ1-4 and V is TRBV27; D perhaps matches TRBD1 (6 bases). Deletions cut 7 bases from V and 10 bases from J, with 19 bases between. CDR3 length equals 14 residues. Per the germline V gene, CDR1 is MNHEY and CDR2 is SMNVEV (reference sequence). The CDR3, as DNA: TGTGCCAGCAAAGTGGGGGCTGGGGTGGGAAAACTGTTTTTT. Encoded protein: CASKVGAGVGKLFF.

DNA of the CDR3: TGTGCTAGTGGCTTAGGACAGGGGACAAACAATGAGCAGTTCTTC. This sequence encodes CASGLGQGTNNEQFF. V is TRBV12-5 and J is TRBJ2-1; the match to TRBD1 covers 9 bases. The V gene's germline CDR1 is LGHNT and CDR2 FRNRAP. The CDR3 loop spans 15 amino acids. V was clipped by 6 bases and J by 5 bases; unmatched bases: 8.

The chain recombines TRBV5-4 with TRBJ2-2, with D possibly being TRBD2 (5 bases). Deletions cut 2 bases from V and 7 bases from J, with 9 bases between. The CDR3 length is 13 residues. Germline CDR1 SGHNT, CDR2 YYREEE (reference sequence). The CDR3 sequence is CASSFGDFGELFF. For the CDR3, the DNA is TGTGCCAGCAGCTTCGGGGATTTCGGGGAGCTGTTTTTT. The whole variable domain, filled in from reference TRBV5-4 and TRBJ2-2, reads ETGVTQSPTHLIKTRGQQVTLRCSSQSGHNTVSWYQQALGQGPQFIFQYYREEENGRGNFPPRFSGLQFPNYSSELNVNALELDDSALYLCASSFGDFGELFFGEGSRLTVL.

The chain couples TRBV15 to TRBJ2-3; 7 positions match TRBD2. Germline values: CDR1 LNHNV, CDR2 YYDKDF (reference sequence). The ends lost 1 base at V and 0 bases at J; junction bases unmatched: 19. This CDR3 has 21 amino acids. In DNA form, the CDR3 reads TGTGCCACCAGCAGAGGGCATTACTCTCTCGGGCTAGCGGATAGCACAGATACGCAGTATTTT. Translation gives CATSRGHYSLGLADSTDTQYF.